A single T cell receptor beta chain is shown here with its context. Within the sample, other DNA sequences also encode this same CDR3. The data stem from a study of blood T cell repertoires in COVID-19. Study background: The United States, Italy and Spain supplied acute and convalescent COVID-19 samples. Sources were T cells, B-cell-depleted T cells, or PBMCs; the material itself was cDNA or gDNA.

Authors' data handling: For nucleated cells, counts were estimated from reference gene primer amplification. Data came from immunoSEQ multiplex PCR; TCRdb stores just in-frame clones and leaves some out. V, J and clone size derive from that table, while D and trimming were established from the DNA sequence. The table has roughly 230,000 clones, around 83% seen once. V lost 6 bases, J lost 1 base, and 8 bases stayed unmatched. CDR1 and CDR2 (germline): SGHRS, YFSETQ. This CDR3 spans 15 amino acids. V gene TRBV5-1 combines with J gene TRBJ2-7; 9 bases line up with TRBD1. The sequencing sample was made of peripheral blood. This clonotype was sampled from a man aged 40-55 years with active or convalescent COVID-19. The CDR3 protein is CASTPGGTGSYEQYF. As DNA, the CDR3 is TGCGCCAGCACCCCGGGCGGGACAGGGTCCTACGAGCAGTACTTC.